Listed below are T cell receptor beta chains from one sample, sequenced in a study of T-cell reconstitution after alpha-beta-depleted transplantation in children. TCRdb re-derived calls from the PCR reads in MiXCR, one entry per CDR3 protein. Of more than 120,000 distinct CDR3 sequences listed, around 9% are singletons. Here the sequenced sample was PBMCs, mostly from graft donor cells, taken 180 days after TCRalphabeta/CD19-depleted stem cell transplant. These receptors were taken from a female patient aged 2-9 years who had a stem cell transplant for congenital amegakaryocytic thrombocytopenia, so the T cells may come from the graft donor. CDR3s include the opening cysteine and the closing phenylalanine or tryptophan. A D gene is named only where the DNA matches it firmly. Rows may omit the clone size; those that give it use once, few, many or a size class.

abundance	d_gene	v_gene	j_gene	CDR3nt	CDR3aa
many	TRBD1	TRBV7-9	TRBJ2-2	TGTGCCAGCAAACGGACAGGGGGCGTCTCCGGGGAGCTGTTTTTT	CASKRTGGVSGELFF
.	.	TRBV12-3/TRBV12-4	TRBJ1-1	TGTGCCATCCGGCCCAACAAAAGGTCTGAAGCTTTCTTT	CAIRPNKRSEAFF
few	.	TRBV4-3	TRBJ1-2	TGCGCCAGCAGCCAAGCCATGCAGGGCGATGGCTACACCTTC	CASSQAMQGDGYTF
.	TRBD2	TRBV28	TRBJ2-3	TGTGCCAGCAGTTTAGCGGGAGGGCCGACATATACGCAGTATTTT	CASSLAGGPTYTQYF
.	TRBD1	TRBV5-4	TRBJ1-1	TGTGCCGTAACAGGGGTACGAAACACTGAAGCTTTCTTT	CAVTGVRNTEAFF
many	TRBD1	TRBV10-2	TRBJ1-1	TGCGCCAGCAGTGGACAGGGGGGTCGGAACACTGAAGCTTTCTTT	CASSGQGGRNTEAFF
.	TRBD1	TRBV6-1	TRBJ2-5	TGTGCCAGCAGTGAGGTCAGGGGGCGGGAGACCCAGTACTTC	CASSEVRGRETQYF
many	.	TRBV28	TRBJ2-6	TGTGCCAGCAGTTTTTTGGGCCCCGGGGCCAACGTCCTGACTTTC	CASSFLGPGANVLTF
few	.	TRBV30	TRBJ2-2	TGTGCCTGGAGTTCGGACATAAACACCGGGGAGCTGTTTTTT	CAWSSDINTGELFF
many	TRBD1	TRBV5-1	TRBJ2-3	TGCGCCAGCCAAGACAGGGTCGTGACGCAAGATACGCAGTATTTT	CASQDRVVTQDTQYF
.	TRBD2	TRBV6-5	TRBJ2-7	TGTGCCAGCAGTCGAGCTGTAGCGGGTACCTACGAGCAGTACTTC	CASSRAVAGTYEQYF
many	TRBD1	TRBV12-3/TRBV12-4	TRBJ1-2	TGTGCCAGCAGTCGGGACAGACGGGGCTACACCTTC	CASSRDRRGYTF
few	.	TRBV12-3/TRBV12-4	TRBJ1-1	TGTGCCAGCAGTGTTAGGACAGAAGCTTTCTTT	CASSVRTEAFF
many	TRBD2	TRBV5-1	TRBJ2-2	TGCGCCAGCAGCCCACGGGGCAAACTAGCGGGAAACACCGGGGAGCTGTTTTTT	CASSPRGKLAGNTGELFF
few	.	TRBV20-1	TRBJ1-2	TGCAGTGCTAGAGACAGGATGGACTACACCTTC	CSARDRMDYTF
many	.	TRBV29-1	TRBJ1-2	TGCAGCGGAAAAACAGAGCCCTATGGCTACACCTTC	CSGKTEPYGYTF
many	.	TRBV7-6	TRBJ2-1	TGTGCCAGCAGCTCAGGATACAATGAGCAGTTCTTC	CASSSGYNEQFF
few	TRBD1	TRBV7-2	TRBJ2-7	TGTGCCAGCAGCCTTGGAGCCGGGACAGTGGACTACGAGCAGTACTTC	CASSLGAGTVDYEQYF
many	.	TRBV20-1	TRBJ2-7	TGCAGTGCTAGTTATCCAGGCCCTGGTGAGCAGTACTTC	CSASYPGPGEQYF
many	.	TRBV20-1	TRBJ2-7	TGCAGTGCCACTTGGGACTTCTACGAGCAGTACTTC	CSATWDFYEQYF
many	TRBD2	TRBV20-1	TRBJ2-1	TGCAGTGCTTCCCCTCTGGCGGGGGGGCCCAATGAGCAGTTCTTC	CSASPLAGGPNEQFF
many	.	TRBV5-5	TRBJ1-1	TGTGCCAGCCGGACTGACACTGAAGCTTTCTTT	CASRTDTEAFF
many	TRBD2	TRBV6-5	TRBJ2-5	TGTGCCAGCAGTTCTCCGGCGGGAGCGGGGAAGACCCAGTACTTC	CASSSPAGAGKTQYF
many	.	TRBV10-3	TRBJ2-7	TGTGCCATCAGGGACACGTCCTACGAGCAGTACTTC	CAIRDTSYEQYF
many	TRBD2	TRBV20-1	TRBJ2-1	TGCAGTGCGCGGACTAGCGGGAGTGCCGGGCATGAGCAGTTCTTC	CSARTSGSAGHEQFF
many	.	TRBV5-1	TRBJ1-6	TGCGCCAGCAGCTTGGCCCCAGGTCAAACATCACCCCTCCACTTT	CASSLAPGQTSPLHF